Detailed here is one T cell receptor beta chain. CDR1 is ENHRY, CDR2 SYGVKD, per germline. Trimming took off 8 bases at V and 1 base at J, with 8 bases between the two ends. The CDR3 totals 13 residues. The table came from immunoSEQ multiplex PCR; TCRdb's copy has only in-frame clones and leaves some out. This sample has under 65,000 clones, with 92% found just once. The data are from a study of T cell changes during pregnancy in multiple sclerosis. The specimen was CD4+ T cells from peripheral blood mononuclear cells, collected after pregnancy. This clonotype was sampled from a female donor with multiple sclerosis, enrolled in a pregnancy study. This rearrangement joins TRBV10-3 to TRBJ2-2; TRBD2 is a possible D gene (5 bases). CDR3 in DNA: TGTGCCATCGGGAGCCAGAACACCGGGGAGCTGTTTTTT. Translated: CAIGSQNTGELFF.